This T cell receptor beta chain is drawn from a study of blood T cells in healthy people across ages. Study outcomes and limitations: Unsorted PBMCs blocked a conclusive comparison of naive and antigen-experienced cells.

The junction had 7 bases not matched to a gene; V was cut back by 5 bases and J by 14 bases. The CDR3 contains 14 residues. Looked up from germline, CDR1 is MNHEY and CDR2 is SMNVEV (reference sequence). For the second PCR, which ran for roughly 7 to 11 cycles, a sample-barcoded 5' primer and a J-beta primer mix were used. TCRdb re-analysed the 5' RACE reads in MiXCR, keeping a single row per CDR3 protein. Seen here are some 880,000 distinct CDR3 sequences, under 40% observed once, and the top ten hold 10% to 15%. This clonotype was counted only a few times. What it binds is unknown. Each donor's blood draw was 8.5 to 10 milliliters of peripheral blood. The total RNA that was extracted per sample amounted to at least 5 micrograms.

Sequenced: blood. The rearrangement joins TRBV27 to TRBJ2-3; 16 bases fit TRBD2. This clonotype was sampled from a man aged 18 to 35 in good health. The CDR3 DNA reads TGTGCCAGCAGTCTCGGGACTAGCGGGGGGGCCATGTATTTT. This codes for CASSLGTSGGAMYF.